This is a list of T cell receptor beta chains from one sample in a study of early T cells in non-severe SARS-CoV-2 infection. One entry per CDR3 protein results from TCRdb running MiXCR on the 5' RACE reads. This sample carries tens of thousands of distinct CDR3 sequences, around 15% of them seen once, and the ten largest clones take roughly 4.3%. The sequences come from whole blood, collected at baseline. These receptors all stem from an adult who was a healthcare worker with PCR-confirmed SARS-CoV-2 infection or an uninfected control (not recorded which). The CDR3 runs from the conserved cysteine through the conserved F or W. The order of the fields is D gene, V gene, clone size, J gene, CDR3 protein, CDR3 DNA. The D gene is left open where the match is weak. Not every row has a clone size; where given, it reads once, few, many or a size class.

d_gene: -
v_gene: TRBV7-8
abundance: -
j_gene: TRBJ1-2
CDR3aa: CASSLVGPTSYGYTF
CDR3nt: TGTGCCAGCAGCTTAGTAGGACCGACTTCCTATGGCTACACCTTC

d_gene: -
v_gene: TRBV29-1
abundance: -
j_gene: TRBJ2-1
CDR3aa: CSAPSYNEQFF
CDR3nt: TGCAGCGCCCCCTCCTACAATGAGCAGTTCTTC

d_gene: TRBD1
v_gene: TRBV2
abundance: -
j_gene: TRBJ1-5
CDR3aa: CASSELTGNQPQHF
CDR3nt: TGTGCCAGCAGTGAACTGACAGGGAATCAGCCCCAGCATTTT

d_gene: -
v_gene: TRBV7-9
abundance: few
j_gene: TRBJ2-6
CDR3aa: CASSVAGANVLTF
CDR3nt: TGTGCCAGCAGCGTCGCTGGGGCCAACGTCCTGACTTTC

d_gene: -
v_gene: TRBV28
abundance: -
j_gene: TRBJ2-3
CDR3aa: CASSFGSHTQYF
CDR3nt: TGTGCCAGCAGTTTCGGCTCCCATACGCAGTATTTT

d_gene: TRBD1
v_gene: TRBV5-1
abundance: -
j_gene: TRBJ2-1
CDR3aa: CASSQTGQGNEQFF
CDR3nt: TGCGCCAGCAGCCAGACGGGACAGGGAAATGAGCAGTTCTTC

d_gene: TRBD2
v_gene: TRBV29-1
abundance: few
j_gene: TRBJ2-1
CDR3aa: CSVIRSGGTYNEQFF
CDR3nt: TGCAGCGTGATCCGTAGCGGGGGCACCTACAATGAGCAGTTCTTC

d_gene: -
v_gene: TRBV20-1
abundance: -
j_gene: TRBJ1-2
CDR3aa: CSARLQNNYGYTF
CDR3nt: TGCAGTGCCCGATTACAAAATAACTATGGCTACACCTTC

d_gene: -
v_gene: TRBV6-6
abundance: few
j_gene: TRBJ1-1
CDR3aa: CASNERTEAFF
CDR3nt: TGTGCCAGCAACGAACGGACTGAAGCTTTCTTT

d_gene: -
v_gene: TRBV9
abundance: many
j_gene: TRBJ2-1
CDR3aa: CASSVETRFNEQFF
CDR3nt: TGTGCCAGCAGCGTAGAAACTCGATTCAATGAGCAGTTCTTC

d_gene: TRBD1
v_gene: TRBV4-1
abundance: -
j_gene: TRBJ1-1
CDR3aa: CASSHGTGYEAFF
CDR3nt: TGCGCCAGCAGCCACGGGACAGGGTACGAAGCTTTCTTT

d_gene: TRBD1
v_gene: TRBV20-1
abundance: -
j_gene: TRBJ2-7
CDR3aa: CSAGQGVDEQYF
CDR3nt: TGCAGTGCTGGACAGGGGGTCGACGAGCAGTACTTC

d_gene: TRBD1
v_gene: TRBV29-1
abundance: -
j_gene: TRBJ2-7
CDR3aa: CSGYRQGRQYF
CDR3nt: TGCAGCGGGTACCGACAGGGCCGGCAGTACTTC

d_gene: -
v_gene: TRBV5-4
abundance: many
j_gene: TRBJ1-1
CDR3aa: CASSWRAGQGAFF
CDR3nt: TGTGCCAGCAGCTGGCGGGCCGGCCAGGGAGCTTTCTTT

d_gene: TRBD2
v_gene: TRBV19
abundance: -
j_gene: TRBJ2-1
CDR3aa: CASREPGLGTNEQFF
CDR3nt: TGTGCCAGTAGGGAGCCGGGACTAGGGACCAATGAGCAGTTCTTC

d_gene: -
v_gene: TRBV4-1
abundance: few
j_gene: TRBJ2-5
CDR3aa: CASSQPGQQETQYF
CDR3nt: TGCGCCAGCAGTCAACCAGGACAGCAAGAGACCCAGTACTTC

d_gene: TRBD1
v_gene: TRBV7-9
abundance: -
j_gene: TRBJ2-2
CDR3aa: CASSPWTGGPGELFF
CDR3nt: TGTGCCAGCAGCCCCTGGACAGGGGGCCCCGGGGAGCTGTTTTTT

d_gene: -
v_gene: TRBV3-1
abundance: few
j_gene: TRBJ1-2
CDR3aa: CASSQDQTDYGYTF
CDR3nt: TGTGCCAGCAGCCAAGATCAAACGGACTACGGCTACACCTTC

d_gene: -
v_gene: TRBV3-1
abundance: few
j_gene: TRBJ1-3
CDR3aa: CASSQPGTGNTIYF
CDR3nt: TGTGCCAGCAGCCAACCAGGGACTGGAAACACCATATATTTT

d_gene: TRBD1
v_gene: TRBV6-5
abundance: many
j_gene: TRBJ1-1
CDR3aa: CASTEQGSTEAFF
CDR3nt: TGTGCCAGCACCGAACAGGGGAGCACTGAAGCTTTCTTT

d_gene: -
v_gene: TRBV27
abundance: few
j_gene: TRBJ1-1
CDR3aa: CASNRGGIAFF
CDR3nt: TGTGCCAGCAACCGGGGAGGTATAGCTTTCTTT

d_gene: -
v_gene: TRBV12-3/TRBV12-4
abundance: -
j_gene: TRBJ2-7
CDR3aa: CASTPGLQGTYEQYF
CDR3nt: TGTGCCAGCACCCCTGGACTCCAAGGGACCTACGAGCAGTACTTC

d_gene: -
v_gene: TRBV5-1
abundance: -
j_gene: TRBJ2-7
CDR3aa: CASSLAAGALYEQYF
CDR3nt: TGCGCCAGCAGCTTGGCCGCAGGGGCCTTGTACGAGCAGTACTTC

d_gene: TRBD1
v_gene: TRBV15
abundance: few
j_gene: TRBJ1-5
CDR3aa: CATSIGQGSMQPQHF
CDR3nt: TGTGCCACCAGCATAGGACAGGGTAGTATGCAGCCCCAGCATTTT

d_gene: TRBD2
v_gene: TRBV7-9
abundance: -
j_gene: TRBJ2-1
CDR3aa: CASSLALLREGEQFF
CDR3nt: TGTGCCAGCAGCTTAGCCCTCTTGCGGGAGGGTGAGCAGTTCTTC

d_gene: TRBD1
v_gene: TRBV20-1
abundance: few
j_gene: TRBJ2-3
CDR3aa: CSARDGQGGDTQYF
CDR3nt: TGCAGTGCTAGAGACGGACAGGGGGGAGATACGCAGTATTTT

d_gene: TRBD2
v_gene: TRBV19
abundance: few
j_gene: TRBJ2-5
CDR3aa: CASSIAPATSGSETQYF
CDR3nt: TGTGCCAGTAGTATCGCCCCCGCCACTAGCGGAAGTGAGACCCAGTACTTC

d_gene: -
v_gene: TRBV2
abundance: few
j_gene: TRBJ2-2
CDR3aa: CASSPDTNTGELFF
CDR3nt: TGTGCCAGCAGCCCAGATACGAACACCGGGGAGCTGTTTTTT

d_gene: -
v_gene: TRBV6-6
abundance: few
j_gene: TRBJ1-5
CDR3aa: CASSALYQPQHF
CDR3nt: TGTGCCAGCAGTGCCTTATATCAGCCCCAGCATTTT

d_gene: -
v_gene: TRBV11-1
abundance: many
j_gene: TRBJ2-7
CDR3aa: CASSLNSYEQYF
CDR3nt: TGTGCCAGCAGCTTAAACTCTTACGAGCAGTACTTC

d_gene: -
v_gene: TRBV5-6
abundance: -
j_gene: TRBJ1-6
CDR3aa: CASSLQARGSPLHF
CDR3nt: TGTGCCAGCAGCTTGCAAGCTAGGGGTTCACCCCTCCACTTT

d_gene: -
v_gene: TRBV6-5
abundance: -
j_gene: TRBJ2-3
CDR3aa: CASSYQRADTQYF
CDR3nt: TGTGCCAGCAGTTATCAAAGGGCAGATACGCAGTATTTT

d_gene: -
v_gene: TRBV5-1
abundance: many
j_gene: TRBJ2-1
CDR3aa: CASSLETGRTYNEQFF
CDR3nt: TGCGCCAGCAGCTTGGAAACGGGAAGGACCTACAATGAGCAGTTCTTC

d_gene: -
v_gene: TRBV7-9
abundance: -
j_gene: TRBJ2-5
CDR3aa: CASSFRDIQETQYF
CDR3nt: TGTGCCAGCAGCTTTAGGGATATCCAAGAGACCCAGTACTTC

d_gene: TRBD1
v_gene: TRBV29-1
abundance: -
j_gene: TRBJ2-1
CDR3aa: CSVARDRGYNEQFF
CDR3nt: TGCAGCGTTGCCCGGGACAGGGGGTACAATGAGCAGTTCTTC

d_gene: TRBD1
v_gene: TRBV4-1
abundance: -
j_gene: TRBJ2-7
CDR3aa: CASSQDGGQGTYEQYF
CDR3nt: TGCGCCAGCAGCCAAGATGGGGGACAGGGAACCTACGAGCAGTACTTC

d_gene: -
v_gene: TRBV3-1
abundance: -
j_gene: TRBJ2-1
CDR3aa: CASSYQVLPGYNEQFF
CDR3nt: TGTGCCAGCAGCTATCAAGTCCTCCCGGGATACAATGAGCAGTTCTTC

d_gene: TRBD2
v_gene: TRBV5-1
abundance: few
j_gene: TRBJ2-7
CDR3aa: CASSLISGENYEQYF
CDR3nt: TGCGCCAGCAGCTTGATCAGCGGGGAGAACTACGAGCAGTACTTC

d_gene: -
v_gene: TRBV6-6
abundance: many
j_gene: TRBJ1-5
CDR3aa: CASRRQDNQPQHF
CDR3nt: TGTGCCAGCAGACGACAGGACAATCAGCCCCAGCATTTT

d_gene: -
v_gene: TRBV21-1
abundance: -
j_gene: TRBJ1-3
CDR3aa: CASSKGPGQISGNTIYF
CDR3nt: TGTGCCAGCAGCAAAGGCCCGGGACAGATCTCTGGAAACACCATATATTTT

d_gene: TRBD2
v_gene: TRBV7-8
abundance: few
j_gene: TRBJ2-1
CDR3aa: CARLAGGYNEQFF
CDR3nt: TGTGCCCGGCTAGCGGGAGGGTACAATGAGCAGTTCTTC

d_gene: -
v_gene: TRBV20-1
abundance: -
j_gene: TRBJ2-3
CDR3aa: CSAKDYFPTDTQYF
CDR3nt: TGCAGTGCTAAGGACTATTTCCCCACAGATACGCAGTATTTT

d_gene: TRBD2
v_gene: TRBV29-1
abundance: -
j_gene: TRBJ2-1
CDR3aa: CSVRLADYNEQFF
CDR3nt: TGCAGCGTTCGACTAGCGGATTACAATGAGCAGTTCTTC

d_gene: -
v_gene: TRBV20-1
abundance: -
j_gene: TRBJ1-5
CDR3aa: CSARDAVRDHNQPQHF
CDR3nt: TGCAGTGCTAGAGATGCAGTCCGGGACCACAATCAGCCCCAGCATTTT

d_gene: -
v_gene: TRBV20-1
abundance: -
j_gene: TRBJ2-5
CDR3aa: CSANGIGYQETQYF
CDR3nt: TGCAGTGCTAATGGAATCGGGTACCAAGAGACCCAGTACTTC